This entry lists 2 T cell receptor beta chains sequenced from one sample in a study of blood T cell repertoires in COVID-19. Data came from immunoSEQ multiplex PCR; TCRdb stores just in-frame clones and leaves some out. Of about 360,000 clones in the sample, 70% to 90% were seen once. Sequenced: PBMCs or T cells enriched from blood (not recorded which). All receptors come from a man under 40 who had recovered from COVID-19.

CDR3 sequence (DNA): TGTGCCAGCAGCTTGGCACAGGGTATGAACACTGAAGCTTTCTTT. Its translation is CASSLAQGMNTEAFF. The chain recombines TRBV5-4 with TRBJ1-1, with D perhaps TRBD1 (6 bases). The germline V and J ends were trimmed by 0 bases and 0 bases, with 9 bases remaining between them. The CDR3 covers 15 residues. CDR1 is SGHNT and CDR2 is YYREEE in the germline V gene (reference sequence). Using reference TRBV5-4 and TRBJ1-1 for the parts outside the CDR3, the full variable domain is ETGVTQSPTHLIKTRGQQVTLRCSSQSGHNTVSWYQQALGQGPQFIFQYYREEENGRGNFPPRFSGLQFPNYSSELNVNALELDDSALYLCASSLAQGMNTEAFFGQGTRLTVV.

The chain recombines TRBV5-1 with TRBJ2-7; TRBD2 might be the D (5 bases). This CDR3 has 13 residues. The V and J ends lost 4 bases and 6 bases respectively, with 14 bases between them. Germline assignment: CDR1 SGHRS and CDR2 YFSETQ. Written as DNA, the CDR3 is TGCGCCAGCAGCCGGACTGGATCTTTCGAGCAGTACTTC. Protein product: CASSRTGSFEQYF.